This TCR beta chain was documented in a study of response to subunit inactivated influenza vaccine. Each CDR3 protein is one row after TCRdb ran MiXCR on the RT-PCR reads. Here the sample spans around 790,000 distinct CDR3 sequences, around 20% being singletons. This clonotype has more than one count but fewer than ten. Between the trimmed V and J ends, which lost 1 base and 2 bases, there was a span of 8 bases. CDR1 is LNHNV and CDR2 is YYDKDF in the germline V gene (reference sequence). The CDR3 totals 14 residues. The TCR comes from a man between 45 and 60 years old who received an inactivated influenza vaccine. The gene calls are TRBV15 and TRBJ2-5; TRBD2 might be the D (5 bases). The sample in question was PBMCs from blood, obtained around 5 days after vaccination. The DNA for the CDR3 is TGTGCCACCAGCAGAGGACTAAATCAAGAGACCCAGTACTTC. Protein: CATSRGLNQETQYF.